This T cell receptor (beta chain) was recorded in a study of blood T cell repertoires in COVID-19 (dated by TCRdb to 2020 to 2021). General notes on the study: Samples from collaborators originated in the United States, Italy and Spain and spanned both the acute and convalescent phases of COVID-19. The material from the prospective study consisted of cDNA or gDNA derived from T cells, B-cell-depleted T cells, or PBMCs. Deeply sampled blood TCRbeta repertoires from subjects exposed to, actively infected with, or recovered from COVID-19 were included in the dataset. The repertoires were released in a freely available public database meant as a resource for research on the immune response to SARS-CoV-2. The samples were drawn from two sources: the first 160 participants of the ongoing ImmuneRACE study, and 1,254 subjects contributed by 6 global collaborators. Nearly every sample came with metadata listing a de-identified subject ID, COVID-19 status, age in years and sex. HLA class I and class II types, where available, came from metadata supplied by the sample provider rather than from assay-based typing. Points the paper makes about the study in general: The amount of clinical and demographic metadata varied by source and participant and was provided uncurated.

The immunoSEQ Assay, a bias-controlled multiplex PCR, was used to amplify TCRbeta CDR3 regions from genomic DNA. The paper's data handling went like this. The number of nucleated cells in each sample was estimated by amplification of reference gene primers within the assay. Sequence reads were collapsed and filtered to measure the absolute abundance of every unique TCRbeta CDR3 rearrangement. For each sample, productive Simpson clonality was calculated as the square root of Simpson's diversity index across productive rearrangements. Here the immuneACCESS table is served through TCRdb, limited to in-frame sequences with V and J called. Missing clones are a known gap in these copies; in checked studies unresolved V genes cover under half, and the rest lacks a known reason. That table supplies the V and J calls and clone size; D and trimming were determined from the DNA. The sample profile shows about 330,000 clones; around 90% of them were found once. About 6% of the sample is in the top ten clones.

Another Seattle source contributed samples from volunteer blood donors who had recovered from COVID-19. Collaborating institutions collected whole blood in K2EDTA tubes following their own protocols. For TCRbeta analysis, collaborators shipped samples in one of three forms: frozen whole blood, isolated PBMCs, or DNA extracted from either of those sample types. As concerns this clone: Its antigen remains undetermined. It has no much larger one-base neighbor in the sample; base qualities were not kept.

The CDR3 holds 17 amino acids from the cysteine to the phenylalanine. The retained sequence is limited to the CDR3, 51 bases, with the frame set at the first base. The germline V gene encodes CDR1 SGHRS and CDR2 YFSETQ. V trim: 3 bases; J trim: 0 bases; unmatched bases: 3. The receptor was isolated from a young man who had recovered from COVID-19. The V and J genes are TRBV5-1 and TRBJ2-3, with 14 middle bases fitting TRBD2. Material: peripheral blood. CDR3 sequence: CASSSGLAGGSTDTQYF. At the DNA level, the sequence is TGCGCCAGCAGCTCTGGACTAGCGGGGGGTAGCACAGATACGCAGTATTTT.